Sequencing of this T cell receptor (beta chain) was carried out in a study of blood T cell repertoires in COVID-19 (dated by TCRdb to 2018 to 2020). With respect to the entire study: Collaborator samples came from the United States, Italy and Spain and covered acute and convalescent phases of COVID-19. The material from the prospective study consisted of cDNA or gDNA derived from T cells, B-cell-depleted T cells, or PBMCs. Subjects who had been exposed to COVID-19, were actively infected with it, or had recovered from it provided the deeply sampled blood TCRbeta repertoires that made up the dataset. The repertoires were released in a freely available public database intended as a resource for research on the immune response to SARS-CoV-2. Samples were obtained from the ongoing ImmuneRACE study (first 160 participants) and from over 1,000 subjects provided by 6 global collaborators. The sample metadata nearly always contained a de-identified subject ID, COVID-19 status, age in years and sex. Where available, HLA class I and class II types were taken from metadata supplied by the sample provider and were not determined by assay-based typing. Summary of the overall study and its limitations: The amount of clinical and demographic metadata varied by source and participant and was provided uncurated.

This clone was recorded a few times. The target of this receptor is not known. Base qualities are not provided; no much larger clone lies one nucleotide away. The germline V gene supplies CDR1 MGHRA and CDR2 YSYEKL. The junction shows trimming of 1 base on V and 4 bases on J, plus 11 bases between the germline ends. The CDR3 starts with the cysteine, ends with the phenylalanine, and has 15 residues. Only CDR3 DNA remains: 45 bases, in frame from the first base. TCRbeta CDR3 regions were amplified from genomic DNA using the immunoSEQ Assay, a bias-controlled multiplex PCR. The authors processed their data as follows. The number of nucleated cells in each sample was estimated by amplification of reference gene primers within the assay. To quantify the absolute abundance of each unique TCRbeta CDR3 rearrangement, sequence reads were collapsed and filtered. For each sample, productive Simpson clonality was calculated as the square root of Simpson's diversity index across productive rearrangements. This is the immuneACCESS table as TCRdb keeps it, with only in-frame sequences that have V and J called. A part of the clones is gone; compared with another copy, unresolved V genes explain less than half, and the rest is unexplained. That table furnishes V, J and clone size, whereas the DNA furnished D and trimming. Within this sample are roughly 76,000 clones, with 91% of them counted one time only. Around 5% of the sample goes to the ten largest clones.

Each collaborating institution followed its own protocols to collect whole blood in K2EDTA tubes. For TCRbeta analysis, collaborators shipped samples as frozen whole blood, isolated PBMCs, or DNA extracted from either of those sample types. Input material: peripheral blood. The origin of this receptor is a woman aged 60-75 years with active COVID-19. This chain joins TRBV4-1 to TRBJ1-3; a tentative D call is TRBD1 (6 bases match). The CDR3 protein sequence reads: CASSQAPGVGNTIYF. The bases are TGCGCCAGCAGCCAAGCTCCAGGGGTCGGAAACACCATATATTTT.